What follows are 13 T cell receptor beta chains derived from one specimen sequenced in a study of T cell changes during pregnancy in multiple sclerosis. TCRdb keeps only in-frame clones here, not all; method: immunoSEQ multiplex PCR. This sample has around 52,000 clones, with 90% to 95% found just once. Sequencing used CD4+ T cells from peripheral blood mononuclear cells, obtained in the second trimester of pregnancy. All receptors derive from a female donor with multiple sclerosis, enrolled in a pregnancy study.

The rearrangement joins TRBV5-5 to TRBJ1-2, with a weak D call TRBD1 (6 bases). CDR3 length: 14 amino acids. The V gene's germline CDR1 is SGHKS and CDR2 YYEKEE (reference sequence). The ends were cut back, 0 bases at V and 4 bases at J, with 10 bases in the middle. Here the CDR3 DNA reads TGTGCCAGCAGCTTGGCCTTCAGGGGCTATGGCTACACCTTC. Protein product: CASSLAFRGYGYTF.

This sequence joins TRBV5-8 and TRBJ1-5; TRBD1 is a possible D gene (6 bases). There are 14 residues in the CDR3. CDR1 is SGHTS and CDR2 is YDEGEE in the germline V gene. The ends were cut back, 4 bases at V and 2 bases at J, with 10 bases in the middle. DNA of the CDR3: TGTGCCAGCAGCATGCACAGGGGCAATCAGCCCCAGCATTTT. This encodes CASSMHRGNQPQHF.

The rearrangement joins TRBV10-3 to TRBJ2-7; TRBD1 is a possible D gene (5 bases). V dropped 5 bases and J dropped 6 bases, with 17 bases sitting between them. Germline V gene lookup returns CDR1 ENHRY and CDR2 SYGVKD. The CDR3 totals 14 residues. The CDR3, as DNA: TGTGCCATCAGTTCTCGGGCAGGGTCGGGCGAGCAGTACTTC. This encodes CAISSRAGSGEQYF.

The V and J genes are TRBV7-9 and TRBJ2-7; 8 positions agree with TRBD2. The germline V gene encodes CDR1 SEHNR and CDR2 FQNEAQ (reference sequence). The CDR3 is 15 residues long. J was trimmed by 6 bases and V by 3 bases; bases with no gene match: 10. The CDR3 loop is CASSLSAGGEGEQYF. CDR3 DNA: TGTGCCAGCAGCTTGTCGGCGGGGGGAGAAGGCGAGCAGTACTTC.

The chain has TRBV19 and TRBJ1-1; D gene unclear. Germline V lookup: CDR1 LNHDA, CDR2 SQIVND (reference sequence). The V end was cut by 4 bases, the J end by 5 bases, with 17 bases between. The CDR3 is 15 amino acids. The CDR3 nucleotides read TGTGCCAGTAGTACAACTATATCCCCGGGGACTGAAGCTTTCTTT. Its translation is CASSTTISPGTEAFF.

The chain carries TRBV28 and TRBJ2-1; TRBD2 matches 10 bases. This CDR3 has 14 amino acids. CDR1 is MDHEN and CDR2 is SYDVKM in the germline V gene. V shed 6 bases, J shed 9 bases, and the junction held 8 bases outside the gene matches. DNA of the CDR3: TGTGCCAGCAGGCTAGCGGGAGAAGGTGGTGAGCAGTTCTTC. Protein product: CASRLAGEGGEQFF.

A single count supports this clone. The chain has TRBV5-4 and TRBJ2-1; a weak D match, TRBD2 (6 bases). V lost 4 bases and J 6 bases, leaving 20 bases between the germline ends. CDR3 length equals 16 residues. Germline V lookup: CDR1 SGHNT, CDR2 YYREEE (reference sequence). As DNA, the CDR3 is TGTGCCAGCAGCATGAGGGCGTCTAGCGTGTTCAATGAGCAGTTCTTC. It codes for CASSMRASSVFNEQFF.

The gene calls are TRBV15 and TRBJ1-2; 7 bases fit TRBD1. J was trimmed by 6 bases and V by 4 bases; bases with no gene match: 8. This CDR3 is built from 14 residues. From germline, CDR1 is LNHNV and CDR2 YYDKDF (reference sequence). The CDR3 region is CATSKVTGVDGYTF. For the CDR3, the DNA is TGTGCCACCAGCAAAGTAACAGGGGTCGATGGCTACACCTTC.

The rearrangement joins TRBV7-9 to TRBJ1-2; 8 nucleotides line up with TRBD1. CDR3 length equals 15 residues. The J segment lost 2 bases and the V segment lost 5 bases, leaving 7 bases of the junction unmatched. Germline V CDR1 and CDR2: SEHNR, FQNEAQ (reference sequence). For the CDR3, the DNA is TGTGCCAGCAGCCTGCAGACAGGGGCCAACTATGGCTACACCTTC. It yields the protein CASSLQTGANYGYTF.

The V gene is TRBV15, the J gene TRBJ2-5; tentatively, D is TRBD2 (5 bases). CDR3 length equals 13 residues. CDR1 is LNHNV and CDR2 is YYDKDF in the germline V gene (reference sequence). Deletions cut 0 bases from V and 12 bases from J, with 14 bases between. The CDR3 is CATSRDRLGREYF. CDR3 nucleotides: TGTGCCACCAGCAGAGACAGACTCGGGCGGGAGTACTTC.

The rearrangement joins TRBV6-6 to TRBJ1-2, with no clear D. CDR3 length: 15 residues. The germline CDR1 and CDR2 sequences are MNHNY and SVGAGI (reference sequence). V was clipped by 0 bases and J by 2 bases, with 10 bases between them. CDR3 protein: CASSYSQYSNYGYTF. The CDR3, as DNA: TGTGCCAGCAGTTACTCACAATACAGCAACTATGGCTACACCTTC.

The chain links TRBV7-3 to TRBJ2-7, with 8 bases that match TRBD2. J was trimmed by 5 bases and V by 1 base; bases with no gene match: 4. Germline CDR1 is SGHTA and CDR2 is FQGTGA. The CDR3 is 14 amino acids. The CDR3 loop reads CASSLRGLVDEQYF. The CDR3, as DNA: TGTGCCAGCAGCTTAAGGGGACTAGTTGACGAGCAGTACTTC. Together with reference TRBV7-3 and TRBJ2-7, the CDR3 gives the full variable domain: GAGVSQTPSNKVTEKGKYVELRCDPISGHTALYWYRQSLGQGPEFLIYFQGTGAADDSGLPNDRFFAVRPEGSVSTLKIQRTERGDSAVYLCASSLRGLVDEQYFGPGTRLTVT.

This sequence joins TRBV27 and TRBJ2-3; D possibly corresponds to TRBD2 (6 bases). The CDR3 is made up of 16 amino acids. V dropped 4 bases and J dropped 5 bases, with 19 bases sitting between them. Germline V gives CDR1 MNHEY, CDR2 SMNVEV (reference sequence). For the CDR3, the DNA is TGTGCCAGCAGTTCCCGGGAGCAAAGTTGGGAAGATACGCAGTATTTT. Protein sequence: CASSSREQSWEDTQYF.